The entry that follows covers one TCR beta chain sequence. Its target is unknown. This specimen comes from a study of T cell responses to AZD1222 COVID-19 vaccine. About the study: Second doses were pooled across both intervals (about 4 or about 12 weeks). Study-level points and caveats: Nearly half of spike-specific TCRs reportedly target unmutated variant regions. Spike-specific TCR breadth and depth were elevated following two AZD1222 doses.

Produced via immunoSEQ multiplex PCR; TCRdb's table is partial and in-frame only. Of tens of thousands of clones in the sample, over 70% were seen once. The germline V gene has CDR1 SQVTM and CDR2 ANQGSEA. This CDR3 region has 13 residues. V shed 2 bases, J shed 7 bases, and the junction held 7 bases outside the gene matches. The chain has TRBV29-1 and TRBJ2-5; TRBD2 agrees at 7 bases. This specimen was peripheral blood, taken on day 0 of AZD1222 vaccination. The TCR originated in an adult in good health. The CDR3 coding sequence is TGCAGCGTTGAATCGGGGAGGGACTGGACCCAGTACTTC. Translating gives CSVESGRDWTQYF.